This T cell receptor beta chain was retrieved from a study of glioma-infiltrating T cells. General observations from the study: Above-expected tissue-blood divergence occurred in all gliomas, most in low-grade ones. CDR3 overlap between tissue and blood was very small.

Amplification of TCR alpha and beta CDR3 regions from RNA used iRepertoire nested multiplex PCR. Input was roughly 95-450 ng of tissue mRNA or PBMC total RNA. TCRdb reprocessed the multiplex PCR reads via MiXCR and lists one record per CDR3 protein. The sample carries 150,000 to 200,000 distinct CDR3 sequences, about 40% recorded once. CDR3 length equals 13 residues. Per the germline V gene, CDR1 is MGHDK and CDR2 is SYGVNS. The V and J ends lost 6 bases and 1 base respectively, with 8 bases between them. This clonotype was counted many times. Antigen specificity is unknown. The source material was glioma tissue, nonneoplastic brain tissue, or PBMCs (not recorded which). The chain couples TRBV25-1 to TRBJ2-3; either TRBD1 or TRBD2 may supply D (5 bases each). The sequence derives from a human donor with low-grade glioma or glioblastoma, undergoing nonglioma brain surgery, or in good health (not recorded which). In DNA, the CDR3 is TGTGCCAGCAGGGGGGACGGCACAGATACGCAGTATTTT. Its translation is CASRGDGTDTQYF. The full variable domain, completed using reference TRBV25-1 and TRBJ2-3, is EADIYQTPRYLVIGTGKKITLECSQTMGHDKMYWYQQDPGMELHLIHYSYGVNSTEKGDLSSESTVSRIRTEHFPLTLESARPSHTSQYLCASRGDGTDTQYFGPGTRLTVL.